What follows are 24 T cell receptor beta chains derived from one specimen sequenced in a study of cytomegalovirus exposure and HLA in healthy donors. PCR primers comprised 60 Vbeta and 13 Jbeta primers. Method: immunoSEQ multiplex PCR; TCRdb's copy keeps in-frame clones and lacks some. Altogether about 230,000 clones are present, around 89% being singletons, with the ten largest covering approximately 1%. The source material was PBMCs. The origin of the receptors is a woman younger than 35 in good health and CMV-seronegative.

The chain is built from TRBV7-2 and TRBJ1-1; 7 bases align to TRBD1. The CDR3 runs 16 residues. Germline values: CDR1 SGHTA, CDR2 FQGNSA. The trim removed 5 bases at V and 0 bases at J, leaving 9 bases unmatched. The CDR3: CASSDHRQGLNTEAFF. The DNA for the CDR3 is TGTGCCAGCAGCGATCACCGACAGGGACTGAACACTGAAGCTTTCTTT.

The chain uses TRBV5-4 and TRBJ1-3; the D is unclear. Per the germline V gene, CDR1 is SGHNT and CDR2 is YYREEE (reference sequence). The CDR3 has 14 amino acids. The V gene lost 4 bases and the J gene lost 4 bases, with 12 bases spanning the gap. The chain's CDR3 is CASSRETLGNTIYF. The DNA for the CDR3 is TGTGCCAGCAGCCGGGAGACGCTCGGAAACACCATATATTTT.

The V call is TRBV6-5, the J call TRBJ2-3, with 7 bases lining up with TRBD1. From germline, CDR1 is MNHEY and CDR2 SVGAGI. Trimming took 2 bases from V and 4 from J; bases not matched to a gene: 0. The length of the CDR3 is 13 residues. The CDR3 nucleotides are TGTGCCAGCAGTTACGACAGGGCAGATACGCAGTATTTT. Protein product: CASSYDRADTQYF.

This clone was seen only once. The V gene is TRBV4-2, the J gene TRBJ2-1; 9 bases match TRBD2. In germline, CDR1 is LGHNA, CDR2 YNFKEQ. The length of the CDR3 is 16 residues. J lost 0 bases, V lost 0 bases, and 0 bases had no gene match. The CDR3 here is CASSQELAGSYNEQFF. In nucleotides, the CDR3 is TGTGCCAGCAGCCAAGAACTAGCGGGCTCCTACAATGAGCAGTTCTTC.

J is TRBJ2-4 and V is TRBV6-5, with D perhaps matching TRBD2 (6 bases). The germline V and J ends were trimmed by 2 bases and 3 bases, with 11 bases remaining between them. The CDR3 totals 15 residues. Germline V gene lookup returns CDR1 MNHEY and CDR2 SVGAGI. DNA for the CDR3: TGTGCCAGCAGTTACGGCGGGGTAGACAAAAACATTCAGTACTTC. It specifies CASSYGGVDKNIQYF.

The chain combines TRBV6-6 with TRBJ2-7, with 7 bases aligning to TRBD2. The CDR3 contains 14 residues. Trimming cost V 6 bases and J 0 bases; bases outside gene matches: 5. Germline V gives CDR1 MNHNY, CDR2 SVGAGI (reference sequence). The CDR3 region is CASRLGLSSYEQYF. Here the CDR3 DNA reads TGTGCCAGCAGATTGGGACTAAGCTCCTACGAGCAGTACTTC.

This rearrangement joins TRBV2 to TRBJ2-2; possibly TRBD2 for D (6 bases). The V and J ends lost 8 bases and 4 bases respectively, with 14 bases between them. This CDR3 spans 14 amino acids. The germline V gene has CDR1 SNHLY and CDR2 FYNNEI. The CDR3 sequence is CASGREWGTGELFF. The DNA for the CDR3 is TGTGCCAGCGGTCGGGAGTGGGGCACCGGGGAGCTGTTTTTT.

The CDR3 nucleotides read TGCAGTGGGCGGCGCACAGATACGCAGTATTTT. This sequence encodes CSGRRTDTQYF. The chain has TRBV20-1 and TRBJ2-3, with unresolved D. Germline loops: CDR1 DFQATT, CDR2 SNEGSKA (reference sequence). Trimming removed 7 bases from V and 1 base from J, with 6 bases in between. The CDR3 spans 11 residues.

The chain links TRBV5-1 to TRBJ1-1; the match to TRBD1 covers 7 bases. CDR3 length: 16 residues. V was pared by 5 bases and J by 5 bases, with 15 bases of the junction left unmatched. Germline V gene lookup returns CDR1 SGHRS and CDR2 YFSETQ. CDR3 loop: CASRINRGRRETEAFF. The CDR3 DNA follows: TGCGCCAGCAGAATTAACAGGGGAAGAAGAGAGACTGAAGCTTTCTTT.

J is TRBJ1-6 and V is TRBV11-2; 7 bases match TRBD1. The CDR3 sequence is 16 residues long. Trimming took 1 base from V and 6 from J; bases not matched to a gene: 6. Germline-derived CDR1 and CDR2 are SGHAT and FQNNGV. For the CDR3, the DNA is TGTGCCAGCAGCTTAGCATTTGGGACAGCTAATTCACCCCTCCACTTT. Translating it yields CASSLAFGTANSPLHF.

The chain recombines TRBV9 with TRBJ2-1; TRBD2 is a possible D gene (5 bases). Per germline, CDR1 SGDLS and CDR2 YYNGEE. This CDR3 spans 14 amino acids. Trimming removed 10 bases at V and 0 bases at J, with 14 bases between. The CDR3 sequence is CAVEERSSYNEQFF. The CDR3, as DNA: TGTGCCGTCGAAGAGCGGAGCTCCTACAATGAGCAGTTCTTC.

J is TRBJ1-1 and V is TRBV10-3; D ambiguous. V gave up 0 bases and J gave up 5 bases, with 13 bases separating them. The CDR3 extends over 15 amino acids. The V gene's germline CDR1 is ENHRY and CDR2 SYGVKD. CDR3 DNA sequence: TGTGCCATCAGTGAGTCCCGAGTGGGCGGGACTGAAGCTTTCTTT. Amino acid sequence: CAISESRVGGTEAFF.

CDR3 nucleotide sequence: TGTGCCAGCAGTGACCGGGACAGGGGATCTGAAGCTTTCTTT. This sequence encodes CASSDRDRGSEAFF. The genes are TRBV25-1 and TRBJ1-1; TRBD1 matches at 10 bases. The germline CDR1 and CDR2 sequences are MGHDK and SYGVNS. The length of the CDR3 is 14 residues. J gave up 6 bases and V 3 bases, and 4 bases lay outside the gene matches.

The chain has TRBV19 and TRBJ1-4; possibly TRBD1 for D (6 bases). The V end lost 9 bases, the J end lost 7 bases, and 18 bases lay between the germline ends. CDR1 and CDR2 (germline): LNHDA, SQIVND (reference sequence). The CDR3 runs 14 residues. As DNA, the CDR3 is TGTGCCAGCTATTCACAGGGTCAAGGTGAAAAACTGTTTTTT. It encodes CASYSQGQGEKLFF.

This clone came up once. The CDR3 bases are TGTGCCAGCAGCGTAGTTGGATCAAGGGGGACTGAAGCTTTCTTT. This translates into CASSVVGSRGTEAFF. V and J are TRBV9 and TRBJ1-1, with D maybe TRBD1 (6 bases). V was cut by 0 bases and J by 5 bases, with 14 bases left in between. Germline lookup yields CDR1 SGDLS and CDR2 YYNGEE. This CDR3 is 15 amino acids long.

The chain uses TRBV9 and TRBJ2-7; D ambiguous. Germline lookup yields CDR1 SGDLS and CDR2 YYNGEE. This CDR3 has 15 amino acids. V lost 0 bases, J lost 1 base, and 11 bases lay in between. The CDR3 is CASSVAAADSYEQYF. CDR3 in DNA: TGTGCCAGCAGCGTAGCTGCGGCCGATTCCTACGAGCAGTACTTC.

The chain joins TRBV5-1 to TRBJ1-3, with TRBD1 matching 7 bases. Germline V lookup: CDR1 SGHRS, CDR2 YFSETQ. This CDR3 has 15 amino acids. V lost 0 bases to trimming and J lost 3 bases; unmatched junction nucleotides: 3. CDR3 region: CASSLDRDSGNTIYF. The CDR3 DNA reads TGCGCCAGCAGCTTGGATCGGGACAGTGGAAACACCATATATTTT.

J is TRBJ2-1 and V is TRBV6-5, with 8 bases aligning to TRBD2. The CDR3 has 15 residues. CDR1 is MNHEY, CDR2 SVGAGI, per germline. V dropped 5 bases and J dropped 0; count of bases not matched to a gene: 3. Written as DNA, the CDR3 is TGTGCCAGCAGTCCTAGCGGGTCCTCCTACAATGAGCAGTTCTTC. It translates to CASSPSGSSYNEQFF.

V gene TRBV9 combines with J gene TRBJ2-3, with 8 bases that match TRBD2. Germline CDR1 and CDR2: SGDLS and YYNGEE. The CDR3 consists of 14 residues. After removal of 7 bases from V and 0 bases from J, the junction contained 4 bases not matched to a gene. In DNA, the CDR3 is TGTGCCAGCTCGGAGCGGGGGAGCACAGATACGCAGTATTTT. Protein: CASSERGSTDTQYF.

CDR3 region: CASSPPWGPSYNEQFF. The CDR3 DNA reads TGTGCCAGCAGCCCCCCTTGGGGGCCTTCCTACAATGAGCAGTTCTTC. The chain carries TRBV7-8 and TRBJ2-1; a possible D gene is TRBD1 (6 bases). Deletions cut 5 bases from V and 1 base from J, with 15 bases between. The CDR3 consists of 16 residues. Germline V CDR1 and CDR2: SGHVS, FQNEAQ.

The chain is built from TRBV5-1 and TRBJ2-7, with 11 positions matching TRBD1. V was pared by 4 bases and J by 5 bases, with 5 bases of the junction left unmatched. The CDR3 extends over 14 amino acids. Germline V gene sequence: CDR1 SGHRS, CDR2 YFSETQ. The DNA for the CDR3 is TGCGCCAGCAGCAAGGGACAGGGGGAAAACGAGCAGTACTTC. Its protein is CASSKGQGENEQYF.

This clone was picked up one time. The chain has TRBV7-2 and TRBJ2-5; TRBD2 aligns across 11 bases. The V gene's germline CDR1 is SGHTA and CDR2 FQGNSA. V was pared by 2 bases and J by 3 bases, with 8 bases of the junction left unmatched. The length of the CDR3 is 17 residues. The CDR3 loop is CASSLQSVAGGKETQYF. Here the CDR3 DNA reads TGTGCCAGCAGCTTACAATCGGTAGCGGGGGGGAAAGAGACCCAGTACTTC.

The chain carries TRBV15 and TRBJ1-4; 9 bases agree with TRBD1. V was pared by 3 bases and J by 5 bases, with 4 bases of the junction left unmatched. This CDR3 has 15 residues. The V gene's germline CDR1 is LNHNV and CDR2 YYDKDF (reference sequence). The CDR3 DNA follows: TGTGCCACCAGCAGGGGGACAGGGATGAATGAAAAACTGTTTTTT. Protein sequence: CATSRGTGMNEKLFF.

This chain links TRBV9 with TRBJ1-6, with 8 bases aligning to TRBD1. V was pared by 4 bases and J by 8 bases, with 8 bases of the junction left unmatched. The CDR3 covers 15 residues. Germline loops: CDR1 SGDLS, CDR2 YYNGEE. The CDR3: CASSLRTGRDSPLHF. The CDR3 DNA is TGTGCCAGCAGCCTACGGACAGGGAGGGATTCACCCCTCCACTTT.